This T cell receptor (beta chain) was identified during a study of identical twins. The cDNA had a unique molecular identifier and a template-switch universal primer site. TCRdb reanalysed the 5' RACE reads using MiXCR and keeps one entry per CDR3 protein. The profile shows around 490,000 distinct CDR3 sequences, roughly 15% of them singletons. Findings and caveats of the study: Conclusions rested on cross-sectional statistics rather than following the same donors. With abundant cord blood beta clonotypes, insertions were fewer; memory repertoires showed no such pattern. It was out-of-frame TCR alpha sharing in monozygotic twins that models underestimated.

Comment on this clonotype: Its antigen is as yet unknown.

Trimming stripped 8 bases from V and 2 bases from J, with 15 bases between. Germline loops: CDR1 MNHEY, CDR2 SMNVEV (reference sequence). This CDR3 comprises 14 residues. The sample was also linked to a second study, of yellow fever vaccine responses in identical twins.

Sequencing was carried out using CD4+ T cells sorted from blood. The sequence was collected from a woman aged 18 to 35 in good health. The chain carries TRBV27 and TRBJ2-5; D remains ambiguous. The CDR3 loop is CASALNRVQETQYF. In DNA form, the CDR3 reads TGTGCCAGCGCCCTGAACCGGGTACAAGAGACCCAGTACTTC.